The rows below give T cell receptor beta chains drawn from one sample of a study of blood T cell repertoires in COVID-19. Produced via immunoSEQ multiplex PCR; TCRdb's table is partial and in-frame only. Altogether 200,000 or so clones are present, approximately 82% being singletons, with the ten largest covering roughly 6.9%. The sequenced sample consisted of peripheral blood. These TCRs come from a human donor with acute or convalescent COVID-19. The donor label of this sample is uncertain. CDR3s include the opening cysteine and the closing phenylalanine or tryptophan. Fields, in order: D gene, clone size, V gene, J gene, CDR3 protein, CDR3 DNA. D genes are given only for firm matches. The size field is filled for only some rows; it gives once, few, many or a size class.

.	.	TRBV3-1/TRBV3-2	TRBJ2-7	CASSPQGDSYEQYF	TGTGCCAGCAGCCCGCAAGGAGACTCCTACGAGCAGTACTTC
.	.	TRBV2	TRBJ2-2	CASSYLWNTGELFF	TGTGCCAGCAGTTATCTTTGGAACACCGGGGAGCTGTTTTTT
TRBD1	.	TRBV4-1	TRBJ1-2	CASSQAQGNYGYTF	TGCGCCAGCAGCCAAGCACAGGGGAACTATGGCTACACCTTC
.	.	TRBV19	TRBJ1-4	CASSLDWTATNEKLFF	TGTGCCAGTAGCTTAGATTGGACAGCAACTAATGAAAAACTGTTTTTT
TRBD1	.	TRBV25-1	TRBJ2-1	CASSELDRAGLNEQFF	TGTGCCAGCAGCGAACTGGACAGGGCTGGATTGAATGAGCAGTTCTTC
TRBD2	.	TRBV13	TRBJ2-1	CASSQRSGKNSYNEQFF	TGTGCCAGCAGTCAAAGAAGCGGGAAAAACTCCTACAATGAGCAGTTCTTC
TRBD2	once	TRBV29-1	TRBJ2-3	CSVEKREDTDTQYF	TGCAGCGTTGAAAAGCGGGAGGACACAGATACGCAGTATTTT
.	.	TRBV7-6	TRBJ2-1	CASSLAIRDTDYNEQFF	TGTGCCAGCAGCTTAGCTATCCGGGACACCGACTACAATGAGCAGTTCTTC
.	.	TRBV10-3	TRBJ2-2	CAIGRGTLNTGELFF	TGTGCCATTGGAAGGGGGACATTGAACACCGGGGAGCTGTTTTTT
TRBD1	.	TRBV5-1	TRBJ1-2	CASSLSSQGADYGYTF	TGCGCCAGCAGCTTGAGTAGTCAGGGGGCTGACTATGGCTACACCTTC
TRBD1	.	TRBV19	TRBJ1-5	CASSRGDRVNQPQHF	TGTGCCAGTAGTAGAGGGGACAGGGTCAATCAGCCCCAGCATTTT
TRBD2	.	TRBV3-1/TRBV3-2	TRBJ2-1	CASSQGLAGVTYNEQFF	TGTGCCAGCAGCCAAGGGCTTGCGGGAGTCACTTACAATGAGCAGTTCTTC
.	.	TRBV7-9	TRBJ1-6	CASSASGASPLHF	TGTGCCAGCAGCGCGTCAGGGGCCTCACCCCTCCACTTT
.	.	TRBV7-8	TRBJ1-3	CASSLALGTQGNTIYF	TGTGCCAGCAGCTTAGCCCTAGGGACACAGGGAAACACCATATATTTT
.	.	TRBV21-1	TRBJ1-1	CASGRSDSLNTEAFF	TGTGCCAGCGGCAGATCGGACAGTTTGAACACTGAAGCTTTCTTT
.	.	TRBV4-3	TRBJ2-7	CASSQLYRVEYEQYF	TGCGCCAGCAGCCAACTTTACAGGGTTGAATACGAGCAGTACTTC
.	.	TRBV10-3	TRBJ2-7	CATRLAYEQYF	TGTGCCACCCGACTAGCCTACGAGCAGTACTTC
TRBD2	.	TRBV24-1	TRBJ2-1	CATSDLPIWAGDPNYNEQFF	TGTGCCACCAGTGATTTGCCCATCTGGGCGGGAGACCCCAACTACAATGAGCAGTTCTTC
.	.	TRBV12-5	TRBJ2-7	CASGLGSPYEQYF	TGTGCTAGTGGTTTGGGTTCTCCCTACGAGCAGTACTTC
TRBD1	.	TRBV3-1/TRBV3-2	TRBJ2-2	CASSPRWSGQGYTGELFF	TGTGCCAGCAGCCCCAGATGGTCCGGACAGGGATACACCGGGGAGCTGTTTTTT
TRBD2	.	TRBV27	TRBJ2-1	CASSAPSGSIGEQFF	TGTGCCAGCAGCGCCCCTAGCGGGAGTATTGGTGAGCAGTTCTTC
TRBD2	.	TRBV11-2	TRBJ2-7	CASSLERLAGGEQYF	TGTGCCAGCAGCTTAGAGCGACTAGCGGGAGGGGAGCAGTACTTC
TRBD1	.	TRBV5-1	TRBJ1-1	CASSQRQGGFPNTEAFF	TGCGCCAGCAGCCAGAGACAGGGAGGTTTCCCGAACACTGAAGCTTTCTTT
TRBD2	.	TRBV24-1	TRBJ2-1	CATSDSTSGRYNEQFF	TGTGCCACCAGTGATTCCACTAGCGGGAGATACAATGAGCAGTTCTTC
.	.	TRBV25-1	TRBJ2-3	CASSEYRGSDTQYF	TGTGCCAGCAGTGAATATAGGGGTTCAGATACGCAGTATTTT
.	once	TRBV29-1	TRBJ2-3	CSVRAGSGTDTQYF	TGCAGCGTCCGGGCGGGGAGTGGGACAGATACGCAGTATTTT
.	.	TRBV18	TRBJ2-7	CASSPPGTALLEQYF	TGTGCCAGCTCACCACCCGGGACTGCACTACTAGAGCAGTACTTC